A single sample gave rise to the 24 T cell receptor beta chains below, sequenced in a study of blood T cell repertoires in COVID-19. Here immunoSEQ multiplex PCR was the method, and the copy in TCRdb shows in-frame clones only, minus some. This sample has roughly 150,000 clones; around four fifths occur once, and the top ten carry 6.5% to 9%. Sequenced: peripheral blood. These receptors were collected from an elderly woman with COVID-19, enrolled during active disease.

This clone came up a few times. The gene calls are TRBV6-1 and TRBJ2-1; D is perhaps TRBD2 (5 bases). Germline lookup yields CDR1 MNHNS and CDR2 SASEGT. V lost 2 bases to trimming and J lost 9 bases, with 14 bases between them. This CDR3 is built from 14 residues. Here the CDR3 DNA reads TGTGCCAGCAGTGAATCCCTAGGAGGTCCTGAGCAGTTCTTC. It codes for CASSESLGGPEQFF.

The rearrangement links TRBV7-9 to TRBJ2-3; D remains unclear. V lost 1 base and J 3 bases, leaving 11 bases between the germline ends. Germline lookup yields CDR1 SEHNR and CDR2 FQNEAQ (reference sequence). The CDR3 consists of 15 residues. The CDR3 DNA follows: TGTGCCAGCAGCTTAGAACATGGGCAGACAGATACGCAGTATTTT. It yields the protein CASSLEHGQTDTQYF. The entire variable domain, with the rest obtained from reference TRBV7-9 and TRBJ2-3, is as follows: DTGVSQNPRHKITKRGQNVTFRCDPISEHNRLYWYRQTLGQGPEFLTYFQNEAQLEKSRLLSDRFSAERPKGSFSTLEIQRTEQGDSAMYLCASSLEHGQTDTQYFGPGTRLTVL.

The V and J genes are TRBV5-8 and TRBJ2-7, with 13 positions matching TRBD2. The CDR3 loop spans 16 amino acids. Germline-derived CDR1 and CDR2 are SGHTS and YDEGEE. The ends lost 4 bases at V and 2 bases at J; junction bases unmatched: 6. CDR3 DNA: TGTGCCAGCAGCCGTGGGACTAGCGGGATCACCTACGAGCAGTACTTC. This codes for CASSRGTSGITYEQYF.

This chain uses TRBV19 with TRBJ2-7, with unresolved D. V lost 0 bases to trimming and J lost 6 bases, with 9 bases between them. Per the germline V gene, CDR1 is LNHDA and CDR2 is SQIVND (reference sequence). The CDR3 length is 13 residues. DNA of the CDR3: TGTGCCAGTAGTATAGAGAGCCTTACCGAGCAGTACTTC. Translation: CASSIESLTEQYF.

In its sample, this clone was seen once. The chain couples TRBV9 to TRBJ2-2; 8 bases agree with TRBD2. The V segment lost 0 bases and the J segment 4 bases; nucleotides outside the gene matches: 5. The CDR3 contains 16 residues. In germline, CDR1 is SGDLS, CDR2 YYNGEE. The CDR3 loop is CASSVAASGLTGELFF. In DNA form, the CDR3 reads TGTGCCAGCAGCGTAGCAGCTAGCGGGCTCACCGGGGAGCTGTTTTTT.

This clone appeared once. DNA for the CDR3: TGTGCCAGCAGCGTAGCCCCCCACAGGGACCTAAGGGAGCAGTACTTC. Translating it yields CASSVAPHRDLREQYF. V and J are TRBV9 and TRBJ2-7; TRBD1 might be the D (6 bases). The V gene's germline CDR1 is SGDLS and CDR2 YYNGEE. V lost 0 bases and J lost 7, with 20 bases in between. The CDR3 is made up of 16 amino acids.

This clone was seen more than once but under ten times. The chain combines TRBV28 with TRBJ2-1; D possibly corresponds to TRBD2 (5 bases). The V and J ends lost 6 bases and 5 bases respectively, with 11 bases between them. This CDR3 has 13 residues. The germline V gene encodes CDR1 MDHEN and CDR2 SYDVKM. The CDR3 is CASRGAGNNEQFF. The CDR3, as DNA: TGTGCCAGCAGGGGAGCCGGGAACAATGAGCAGTTCTTC.

J is TRBJ1-5 and V is TRBV5-8; D is uncertain. Between the trimmed V and J ends, which lost 3 bases and 2 bases, there was a span of 12 bases. CDR1 is SGHTS, CDR2 YDEGEE, per germline. The CDR3 consists of 15 residues. CDR3 in amino acids: CASSYGGGGNQPQHF. As DNA, the CDR3 is TGTGCCAGCAGCTACGGCGGCGGCGGCAATCAGCCCCAGCATTTT.

J is TRBJ2-7 and V is TRBV5-1; 11 bases fit TRBD2. Germline values: CDR1 SGHRS, CDR2 YFSETQ. The CDR3 length is 17 residues. The ends lost 4 bases at V and 0 bases at J; junction bases unmatched: 9. The chain's CDR3 is CASSQLAGATSSYEQYF. The CDR3 DNA is TGCGCCAGCAGCCAACTAGCGGGGGCGACCTCCTCCTACGAGCAGTACTTC.

This chain uses TRBV3-1 (or the pseudogene TRBV3-2) with TRBJ2-7; TRBD2 aligns across 10 bases. The CDR3 spans 15 residues. The V segment lost 5 bases and the J segment 6 bases; nucleotides outside the gene matches: 10. Germline-derived CDR1 and CDR2 are LGHDT and YNNKEL (reference sequence). CDR3 nucleotides: TGTGCCAGCAGCAGGGGAAGCGGGAGGGCCAGCGAGCAGTACTTC. Translating it yields CASSRGSGRASEQYF.

Note on this clone: An end of the junction does not agree with germline; a read error may underlie this. The V gene is TRBV5-1, the J gene TRBJ2-7; weak D call: TRBD2 (6 bases). The CDR3 runs to 12 residues. In germline, CDR1 is SGHRS, CDR2 YFSETQ. The CDR3 loop reads CASSTGDRPLNF. DNA of the CDR3: TGCGCCAGCAGCACGGGGGACCGACCTTTGAACTTC.

The table lists this clone with a few counts. The chain employs TRBV5-1 and TRBJ1-1, with a possible D match to TRBD1 (6 bases). This CDR3 region has 15 residues. The germline V and J ends were trimmed by 0 bases and 3 bases, with 12 bases remaining between them. Germline CDR1 is SGHRS and CDR2 is YFSETQ. For the CDR3, the DNA is TGCGCCAGCAGCTTGGGGGACACGGGGCACACTGAAGCTTTCTTT. Its protein is CASSLGDTGHTEAFF.

The genes are TRBV5-1 and TRBJ1-1; the match to TRBD1 covers 7 bases. Germline V gene sequence: CDR1 SGHRS, CDR2 YFSETQ. J gave up 0 bases and V 2 bases, and 7 bases lay outside the gene matches. This CDR3 has 16 amino acids. The CDR3 DNA is TGCGCCAGCAGCTTACAGGGGTTGGGGATGAACACTGAAGCTTTCTTT. This translates into CASSLQGLGMNTEAFF.

The chain is built from TRBV19 and TRBJ1-6; no clear D. This CDR3 has 13 residues. Germline V lookup: CDR1 LNHDA, CDR2 SQIVND (reference sequence). V was clipped by 7 bases and J by 7 bases, with 11 bases between them. The CDR3 nucleotides read TGTGCCAGTACCAGTCAGAGGAATTCACCCCTCCACTTT. It encodes CASTSQRNSPLHF.

The gene calls are TRBV5-5 and TRBJ2-7; 7 bases are a match to TRBD2. With V trimmed by 2 bases and J by 3 bases, 8 bases remained unmatched. Germline loops: CDR1 SGHKS, CDR2 YYEKEE (reference sequence). The CDR3 has 15 residues. Here the CDR3 reads CASSFVGGRVYEQYF. The CDR3 DNA follows: TGTGCCAGCAGCTTCGTTGGAGGGAGGGTCTACGAGCAGTACTTC.

The rearrangement uses TRBV19 and TRBJ1-2, with D uncertain. This CDR3 is built from 14 residues. Trimming left V 5 bases short and J 8 bases short, with 18 bases between. Germline V gene lookup returns CDR1 LNHDA and CDR2 SQIVND (reference sequence). As DNA, the CDR3 is TGTGCCAGTAGTCATGACACCCGGTTAAGGGGCTACACCTTC. Translation gives CASSHDTRLRGYTF. Using reference TRBV19 and TRBJ1-2 for the parts outside the CDR3, the full variable domain is DGGITQSPKYLFRKEGQNVTLSCEQNLNHDAMYWYRQDPGQGLRLIYYSQIVNDFQKGDIAEGYSVSREKKESFPLTVTSAQKNPTAFYLCASSHDTRLRGYTFGSGTRLTVV.

This chain joins TRBV9 and TRBJ1-2; D is ambiguous. The germline V gene has CDR1 SGDLS and CDR2 YYNGEE. The germline V and J ends were trimmed by 3 bases and 0 bases, with 9 bases remaining between them. The CDR3 contains 14 residues. CDR3 loop: CASSAYLSNYGYTF. The CDR3 DNA reads TGTGCCAGCAGCGCCTACTTGTCTAACTATGGCTACACCTTC.

CDR3 in DNA: TGTGCCAGCACCGGACAGGGAAGCCTAGGGGAGACCCAGTACTTC. Its protein product is CASTGQGSLGETQYF. The gene calls are TRBV2 and TRBJ2-5; 8 nucleotides line up with TRBD1. The V segment lost 7 bases and the J segment 5 bases; nucleotides outside the gene matches: 12. CDR1 SNHLY and CDR2 FYNNEI come from the germline V gene. The CDR3 spans 15 residues. Drawing the rest from reference TRBV2 and TRBJ2-5, the complete variable domain is EPEVTQTPSHQVTQMGQEVILRCVPISNHLYFYWYRQILGQKVEFLVSFYNNEISEKSEIFDDQFSVERPDGSNFTLKIRSTKLEDSAMYFCASTGQGSLGETQYFGPGTRLLVL.

The CDR3 DNA reads TGTGCCACCAGCTTACAGGGTACCAACTCCTATAATTCACCCCTCCACTTT. Translating gives CATSLQGTNSYNSPLHF. The chain joins TRBV15 to TRBJ1-6, with a weak D call TRBD1 (6 bases). V shed 5 bases and J shed 0 bases, with 14 bases lying between them. The CDR3 runs to 17 residues. CDR1 and CDR2 (germline): LNHNV, YYDKDF (reference sequence). The full variable domain, completed using reference TRBV15 and TRBJ1-6, is DAMVIQNPRYQVTQFGKPVTLSCSQTLNHNVMYWYQQKSSQAPKLLFHYYDKDFNNEADTPDNFQSRRPNTSFCFLDIRSPGLGDTAMYLCATSLQGTNSYNSPLHFGNGTRLTVT.

The chain uses TRBV2 and TRBJ2-1, with D possibly matching TRBD2 (5 bases). CDR3 length: 13 residues. Germline CDR1 SNHLY, CDR2 FYNNEI. V gave up 8 bases and J gave up 7 bases, with 15 bases separating them. The CDR3 bases are TGTGCCAGCTCATCGCGGGTGGGGAATGAGCAGTTCTTC. Its translation is CASSSRVGNEQFF.

As regards this clone: The same CDR3 arises from other DNA sequences in this sample as well. CDR3 amino acids: CASSGQGGQPQHF. The CDR3 DNA reads TGCGCCAGCAGTGGACAGGGGGGTCAGCCCCAGCATTTT. The chain employs TRBV10-1 and TRBJ1-5; 9 nucleotides agree with TRBD1. Trimming cost V 4 bases and J 6 bases; bases outside gene matches: 1. Germline-derived CDR1 and CDR2 are WNHNN and SYGVQD (reference sequence). The CDR3 contains 13 residues.

V usage is TRBV18 and J usage is TRBJ1-4, with 10 bases fitting TRBD1. Trimming removed 4 bases from V and 0 bases from J; junction bases left unmatched: 2. Looked up from germline, CDR1 is KGHSH and CDR2 is LQKENI. This CDR3 is built from 16 residues. CDR3 DNA: TGTGCCAGCTCACGTGGACAGGGGGCAACTAATGAAAAACTGTTTTTT. Amino acid sequence: CASSRGQGATNEKLFF. The whole variable domain, remainder taken from reference TRBV18 and TRBJ1-4, is NAGVMQNPRHLVRRRGQEARLRCSPMKGHSHVYWYRQLPEEGLKFMVYLQKENIIDESGMPKERFSAEFPKEGPSILRIQQVVRGDSAAYFCASSRGQGATNEKLFFGSGTQLSVL.

The J gene is TRBJ1-1, the V gene TRBV3-1 (or the pseudogene TRBV3-2), with 7 bases matching TRBD1. From germline, CDR1 is LGHDT and CDR2 YNNKEL (reference sequence). V shed 6 bases, J shed 4 bases, and the junction held 11 bases outside the gene matches. The CDR3 length is 15 residues. CDR3 amino acids: CASSRGTAQGTEAFF. In nucleotides, the CDR3 is TGTGCCAGCAGTCGCGGGACAGCCCAGGGCACTGAAGCTTTCTTT.

The chain uses TRBV29-1 and TRBJ2-3, with D tentatively TRBD2 (5 bases). Germline V CDR1 and CDR2: SQVTM, ANQGSEA. Trimming took 8 bases from V and 4 from J, leaving 13 bases between them. This CDR3 is 12 amino acids long. The CDR3 region is CSSHEGSDTQYF. The CDR3 nucleotides read TGCAGCTCCCACGAGGGCTCAGATACGCAGTATTTT.